The rows below give T cell receptor beta chains drawn from one sample of a study of early T cells in non-severe SARS-CoV-2 infection. TCRdb itself ran the 5' RACE reads through MiXCR, one entry per CDR3 protein. The sample has roughly 23,000 distinct CDR3 sequences, about 3.8% seen once. The material sequenced was whole blood. The receptors here all came from an adult who was a healthcare worker with PCR-confirmed SARS-CoV-2 infection or an uninfected control (not recorded which). CDR3s include the opening cysteine and the closing phenylalanine or tryptophan. D genes are given only for firm matches. Clone sizes are shown as how often the clone was seen (once, few, many) or a class if it is expanded.

many	TRBJ2-4	.	TRBV11-2	CASSLAPLAMAKNIQYF	TGTGCCAGCAGCTTAGCCCCACTAGCAATGGCCAAAAACATTCAGTACTTC
many	TRBJ1-2	.	TRBV7-2	CASSLRDAWNYGYTF	TGTGCCAGCAGCCTTAGGGACGCCTGGAACTATGGCTACACCTTC
few	TRBJ1-6	TRBD1	TRBV7-9	CASSLGYRGGRNSPLHF	TGTGCCAGCAGCTTAGGGTACAGGGGAGGTCGTAATTCACCCCTCCACTTT
many	TRBJ1-1	.	TRBV20-1	CSARDHFRAGNTEAFF	TGCAGTGCTAGAGACCATTTCAGGGCGGGGAACACTGAAGCTTTCTTT
many	TRBJ2-1	TRBD2	TRBV10-2	CASRLTSGGANEQFF	TGCGCCAGCAGACTCACTAGCGGGGGGGCCAATGAGCAGTTCTTC
medium-sized	TRBJ1-1	TRBD1	TRBV4-1	CASSQGALGQVNTEAFF	TGCGCCAGCAGCCAAGGGGCCCTGGGACAGGTGAACACTGAAGCTTTCTTT
many	TRBJ1-2	TRBD1	TRBV5-4	CASSLDRGVYGYTF	TGTGCCAGCAGCTTGGACAGGGGGGTCTATGGCTACACCTTC
few	TRBJ1-3	TRBD1	TRBV28	CASTTDRGGNTIYF	TGTGCCAGCACCACGGACAGGGGTGGAAACACCATATATTTT
many	TRBJ2-1	.	TRBV19	CASSSLLYYNEQFF	TGTGCCAGTAGTTCACTCCTGTACTACAATGAGCAGTTCTTC
many	TRBJ2-7	.	TRBV20-1	CSARGRSGYEQYF	TGCAGTGCCAGGGGACGGTCAGGCTACGAGCAGTACTTC
many	TRBJ2-3	.	TRBV11-1	CASSLGGVTDTQYF	TGTGCCAGCAGCTTAGGGGGCGTCACAGATACGCAGTATTTT
many	TRBJ2-7	.	TRBV7-6	CASSSLENYEQYF	TGTGCCAGCAGCTCCCTTGAAAACTACGAGCAGTACTTC
many	TRBJ1-2	TRBD1	TRBV27	CASSSGTGGDLTSYGYTF	TGTGCCAGCAGTTCAGGGACAGGGGGCGACCTAACTTCCTATGGCTACACCTTC